This T cell receptor (beta chain) was obtained from a study of beta chain features in type 1 diabetes. The CDR3 length is 16 residues. The V segment lost 9 bases and the J segment 1 base; nucleotides outside the gene matches: 11. Per the germline V gene, CDR1 is LNHDA and CDR2 is SQIVND (reference sequence). All of the isolated RNA was reverse transcribed, so expressed TCRB transcripts were sequenced. Sequenced by immunoSEQ multiplex PCR; TCRdb stores in-frame clones only, minus some. Among a few hundred thousand clones listed, about 18% were seen once. A CD45RO/CCR7/CD25/CD127/CD95/CD27 panel sorted naive, central memory, regulatory and stem cell-like memory CD4+ cells. Points from the study as a whole: Type 1 diabetes patients had fewer VDJ junction insertions and more deletions.

Concerning this clone: Antigen specificity is unknown.

The chain is built from TRBV19 and TRBJ1-1; 10 positions agree with TRBD1. The specimen was naive CD4+ T cells from blood. The clonotype originates from a woman between 18 and 29 years old in good health. The CDR3 nucleotides read TGTGCCAGCAGAGGCCGGACAGGGGGTTGGAACACTGAAGCTTTCTTT. Translated, it gives CASRGRTGGWNTEAFF.